What follows are 10 T cell receptor beta chains derived from one specimen sequenced in a study of early T cells in non-severe SARS-CoV-2 infection. Via MiXCR, TCRdb re-called the 5' RACE reads, giving one row per CDR3 protein. The table records 100,000 to 130,000 distinct CDR3 sequences, 9% to 14% of them present only once. The sequenced sample was whole blood. These receptor sequences come from an adult who was a healthcare worker with PCR-confirmed SARS-CoV-2 infection or an uninfected control (not recorded which).

This clonotype has a handful of counts. The V gene is TRBV12-5, the J gene TRBJ2-7; D remains unclear. This CDR3 is built from 13 residues. CDR1 is LGHNT and CDR2 is FRNRAP in the germline V gene. Trimming shortened V by 6 bases and J by 1 base, and 10 bases separated the two germline ends. CDR3 in DNA: TGTGCTAGTGGGTCGGGTAGATCCTACGAGCAGTACTTC. This encodes CASGSGRSYEQYF.

The rearrangement joins TRBV5-1 to TRBJ2-3; D is undetermined. The V gene's germline CDR1 is SGHRS and CDR2 YFSETQ. V was pared by 2 bases and J by 0 bases, with 13 bases between. The CDR3 runs to 16 residues. CDR3 DNA: TGCGCCAGCAGCTTTGACGGCGTCACTAGCACAGATACGCAGTATTTT. Its translation is CASSFDGVTSTDTQYF. The full variable domain, in which reference TRBV5-1 and TRBJ2-3 provide the parts outside the CDR3, is KAGVTQTPRYLIKTRGQQVTLSCSPISGHRSVSWYQQTPGQGLQFLFEYFSETQRNKGNFPGRFSGRQFSNSRSEMNVSTLELGDSALYLCASSFDGVTSTDTQYFGPGTRLTVL.

This sequence joins TRBV7-2 and TRBJ2-3; no reliable D call. Germline V gene lookup returns CDR1 SGHTA and CDR2 FQGNSA. The V gene lost 1 base and the J gene lost 0 bases, with 11 bases spanning the gap. This CDR3 contains 16 residues. CDR3 in DNA: TGTGCCAGCAGCTTAGGAGAAAGGCTCAGCACAGATACGCAGTATTTT. Translation gives CASSLGERLSTDTQYF.

This clonotype was seen ten or more times. The V gene is TRBV12-3 or TRBV12-4, the J gene TRBJ2-2; tentative D call: TRBD1 (5 bases). Trimming took 2 bases from V and 3 from J, leaving 10 bases between them. CDR3 size: 15 residues. DNA of the CDR3: TGTGCCAGCAGTTTAAGGGGTACGGACACCGGGGAGCTGTTTTTT. Translation gives CASSLRGTDTGELFF.

This clonotype was seen more than once but under ten times. The chain employs TRBV10-1 and TRBJ1-3; D is unresolved. The CDR3 runs to 13 residues. From germline, CDR1 is WNHNN and CDR2 SYGVQD (reference sequence). V shed 3 bases and J shed 3 bases, with 6 bases lying between them. The CDR3 here is CASSEAVGNTIYF. The DNA of the CDR3 is TGCGCCAGCAGTGAAGCAGTTGGAAACACCATATATTTT.

In this sample, this clonotype turned up many times. V and J are TRBV10-3 and TRBJ2-2; 7 positions agree with TRBD2. Unmatched junction bases numbered 11, after V lost 6 bases and J lost 4 bases. CDR3 length equals 16 residues. From germline, CDR1 is ENHRY and CDR2 SYGVKD. The CDR3 reads CAIRERLAESTGELFF. The DNA for the CDR3 is TGTGCCATCAGGGAAAGACTAGCTGAGAGCACCGGGGAGCTGTTTTTT.

In this sample, this clonotype turned up many times. The chain is built from TRBV18 and TRBJ2-2; possibly TRBD1 for D (5 bases). This CDR3 is 17 amino acids long. V lost 6 bases and J lost 2, with 19 bases in between. The germline gives CDR1 KGHSH, CDR2 LQKENI. CDR3 protein: CASSPPGQGINTGELFF. The CDR3 DNA is TGTGCCAGCTCCCCGCCCGGACAAGGAATAAACACCGGGGAGCTGTTTTTT.

This clonotype was recorded at least ten times. The genes are TRBV24-1 and TRBJ2-1; TRBD2 agrees at 10 bases. Trimming removed 3 bases from V and 6 bases from J; junction bases left unmatched: 7. Germline CDR1 and CDR2: KGHDR and SFDVKD. The CDR3 is 16 residues long. The CDR3 region is CATSDPLAGPFNEQFF. The CDR3 nucleotides read TGTGCCACCAGTGATCCACTAGCGGGACCGTTCAATGAGCAGTTCTTC.

The table lists this clonotype with many counts. The rearrangement joins TRBV29-1 to TRBJ1-1, with a possible D match to TRBD1 (6 bases). Germline V gives CDR1 SQVTM, CDR2 ANQGSEA. Trimming took off 6 bases at V and 1 base at J, with 18 bases between the two ends. The CDR3 sequence is 15 residues long. The CDR3 protein is CSVVLPGHKNTEAFF. DNA of the CDR3: TGCAGCGTCGTGCTTCCGGGACACAAGAACACTGAAGCTTTCTTT.

This clonotype was observed a few times. V gene TRBV27 combines with J gene TRBJ1-1, with D maybe TRBD1 (5 bases). The CDR3 length is 14 residues. Trimming removed 5 bases at V and 2 bases at J, with 12 bases between. Germline CDR1 is MNHEY and CDR2 is SMNVEV (reference sequence). Written as DNA, the CDR3 is TGTGCCAGCAGTGACCGGGACCTAAACACTGAAGCTTTCTTT. It specifies CASSDRDLNTEAFF.